This passage covers 18 T cell receptor beta chains from one sample sequenced in a study of T cell repertoires in cytomegalovirus infection. Each CDR3 protein is one row after TCRdb ran MiXCR on the reads. The repertoire consists of around 450,000 distinct CDR3 sequences, with 25% to 40% occurring once and the leading ten covering roughly an eighth. What was sequenced was PBMCs. These receptor sequences come from a human donor in good health (CMV status not recorded). Some clones in this sample may be carry-over from other donors' samples.

V and J are TRBV19 and TRBJ1-5; D is perhaps TRBD1 (6 bases). Judging by the DNA end, TRBJ2-3 fits better; the J call may be wrong. Per the germline V gene, CDR1 is LNHDA and CDR2 is SQIVND (reference sequence). This CDR3 is 16 amino acids long. Here the CDR3 DNA reads TGTGCCAGTAGTCGATCGGACAGAAATAGCAATCAGCCCCAGTATTTT. Translation gives CASSRSDRNSNQPQYF.

This clonotype was counted only a few times. This chain connects TRBV5-1 to TRBJ1-1; D call uncertain. The CDR3 has 16 amino acids. V gave up 2 bases and J gave up 0 bases, with 14 bases separating them. Per the germline V gene, CDR1 is SGHRS and CDR2 is YFSETQ. This CDR3 is CASSLRVGQMNTEAFF. Here the CDR3 DNA reads TGCGCCAGCAGCTTAAGGGTTGGGCAGATGAACACTGAAGCTTTCTTT. The full variable domain, its missing parts supplied by reference TRBV5-1 and TRBJ1-1, is KAGVTQTPRYLIKTRGQQVTLSCSPISGHRSVSWYQQTPGQGLQFLFEYFSETQRNKGNFPGRFSGRQFSNSRSEMNVSTLELGDSALYLCASSLRVGQMNTEAFFGQGTRLTVV.

This chain joins TRBV15 and TRBJ2-7, with 8 bases that match TRBD1. CDR1 and CDR2 from the germline V gene are LNHNV and YYDKDF (reference sequence). Trimming removed 0 bases from V and 0 bases from J; junction bases left unmatched: 4. The CDR3 totals 16 residues. CDR3 amino acids: CATSREDRGYSYEQYF. The CDR3 DNA is TGTGCCACCAGCAGAGAAGACAGGGGTTACTCCTACGAGCAGTACTTC.

V and J are TRBV5-1 and TRBJ2-1; D is ambiguous. The germline V and J ends were trimmed by 2 bases and 5 bases, with 11 bases remaining between them. CDR3 length: 14 residues. The germline V gene has CDR1 SGHRS and CDR2 YFSETQ. The CDR3 reads CASSFDIANNEQFF. Here the CDR3 DNA reads TGCGCCAGCAGCTTCGACATCGCAAACAATGAGCAGTTCTTC.

There are a few counts of this clonotype. The chain couples TRBV6-1 to TRBJ1-6; 8 nucleotides align to TRBD1. J lost 7 bases, V lost 1 base, and 0 bases had no gene match. The CDR3 is 14 residues long. Germline CDR1 is MNHNS and CDR2 is SASEGT. The CDR3 protein is CASSEGDRNSPLHF. CDR3 DNA sequence: TGTGCCAGCAGTGAAGGGGACAGGAATTCACCCCTCCACTTT.

This clonotype was seen more than once but under ten times. The genes are TRBV10-2 and TRBJ2-1; 12 nucleotides align to TRBD2. CDR1 WSHSY and CDR2 SAAADI come from the germline V gene. The CDR3 extends over 17 amino acids. Losses at the gene ends were 2 bases for V and 5 bases for J; bases not matched to a gene: 7. The CDR3 region is CASSEALAGGPHNEQFF. CDR3 nucleotide sequence: TGCGCCAGCAGTGAGGCTCTAGCGGGGGGGCCCCACAATGAGCAGTTCTTC.

V usage is TRBV18 and J usage is TRBJ2-7, with 10 bases aligning to TRBD1. The CDR3 length is 17 residues. Germline V gives CDR1 KGHSH, CDR2 LQKENI. V shed 1 base, J shed 2 bases, and the junction held 8 bases outside the gene matches. DNA for the CDR3: TGTGCCAGCTCACCACTACCGACAGGGGGCTCTACCTACGAGCAGTACTTC. It yields the protein CASSPLPTGGSTYEQYF.

This clonotype was observed a handful of times. The gene calls are TRBV6-5 and TRBJ2-1, with TRBD2 matching 8 bases. Germline V lookup: CDR1 MNHEY, CDR2 SVGAGI. The CDR3 consists of 14 residues. Unmatched junction bases numbered 8, after V lost 4 bases and J lost 9 bases. The CDR3 DNA sequence: TGTGCCAGCAGTTCCCCGGGGGGGGAGGGTGAGCAGTTCTTC. Protein sequence: CASSSPGGEGEQFF.

This chain links TRBV6-6 with TRBJ2-2; D remains unclear. Germline CDR1 and CDR2: MNHNY and SVGAGI (reference sequence). CDR3 size: 14 residues. Trimming stripped 7 bases from V and 2 bases from J, with 11 bases between. CDR3 in amino acids: CASKSQLNTGELFF. As DNA, the CDR3 is TGTGCCAGCAAGAGCCAATTAAACACCGGGGAGCTGTTTTTT.

This clonotype was recorded many times. The chain has TRBV24-1 and TRBJ2-1, with 7 positions matching TRBD1. Trimming removed 10 bases from V and 3 bases from J; junction bases left unmatched: 14. The germline V gene encodes CDR1 KGHDR and CDR2 SFDVKD. This CDR3 is 16 amino acids long. As DNA, the CDR3 is TGTGCCACTAGCCACCCTGGACAGGTTAGCTACAATGAGCAGTTCTTC. Amino acid sequence: CATSHPGQVSYNEQFF.

The chain couples TRBV19 to TRBJ1-6; D might be TRBD1 (5 bases). The CDR3 spans 15 residues. Germline lookup yields CDR1 LNHDA and CDR2 SQIVND (reference sequence). With 10 bases removed from V and 8 bases from J, the gap between germline ends came to 21 bases. CDR3: CAISSLSGLDSPLHF. CDR3 in DNA: TGTGCCATTAGCTCTTTGTCAGGGCTGGATTCACCCCTCCACTTT.

The chain links TRBV14 to TRBJ2-7; 8 bases map to TRBD1. Germline CDR1 reads SGHDN; CDR2 reads FVKESK. Trimming removed 5 bases from V and 6 bases from J; junction bases left unmatched: 6. This CDR3 is 13 amino acids long. The CDR3 nucleotides are TGTGCCAGCAGCGGACAGGGCATGAGCGAGCAGTACTTC. Its translation: CASSGQGMSEQYF.

This clonotype was seen a handful of times. The chain uses TRBV11-3 and TRBJ2-1; a weak D match, TRBD2 (5 bases). The CDR3 covers 15 residues. Trimming removed 5 bases from V and 7 bases from J, with 18 bases in between. CDR1 SGHNT and CDR2 YENEEA come from the germline V gene. The CDR3 here is CASSRLPGRMNEQFF. In nucleotides, the CDR3 is TGTGCCAGCAGCCGGCTGCCGGGAAGGATGAATGAGCAGTTCTTC.

In this sample, this clonotype turned up many times. The chain has TRBV7-3 and TRBJ2-1, with 16 bases lining up with TRBD2. This CDR3 has 20 residues. The germline gives CDR1 SGHTA, CDR2 FQGTGA. The ends lost 1 base at V and 5 bases at J; junction bases unmatched: 11. The CDR3 DNA sequence: TGTGCCAGCAGCTTAAGGGGACTAGCGGGGGGGCCACGCCCCCACAATGAGCAGTTCTTC. It is translated as CASSLRGLAGGPRPHNEQFF.

The CDR3 loop is CASSLWRGGGTDTQYF. As DNA, the CDR3 is TGTGCCAGCAGCTTATGGCGGGGGGGCGGCACAGATACGCAGTATTTT. The chain links TRBV7-2 to TRBJ2-3; 9 bases map to TRBD2. Unmatched junction bases numbered 4, after V lost 2 bases and J lost 1 base. CDR1 is SGHTA, CDR2 FQGNSA, per germline. There are 16 residues in the CDR3. Looking up the rest from reference TRBV7-2 and TRBJ2-3 gives the full variable domain: GAGVSQSPSNKVTEKGKDVELRCDPISGHTALYWYRQSLGQGLEFLIYFQGNSAPDKSGLPSDRFSAERTGGSVSTLTIQRTQQEDSAVYLCASSLWRGGGTDTQYFGPGTRLTVL.

This chain uses TRBV6-1 with TRBJ1-6; D not certain. This CDR3 has 14 residues. The germline gives CDR1 MNHNS, CDR2 SASEGT. Trimming removed 3 bases at V and 4 bases at J, with 7 bases between. The CDR3 DNA follows: TGTGCCAGCAGTGAGAGCGGATATAATTCACCCCTCCACTTT. Translation gives CASSESGYNSPLHF.

Only a few counts were recorded for this clonotype. This rearrangement joins TRBV5-1 to TRBJ1-1; unclear D gene. Germline CDR1 and CDR2: SGHRS and YFSETQ. Trimming removed 0 bases from V and 7 bases from J, with 16 bases in between. CDR3 length: 15 residues. CDR3 sequence reads: CASSLVAGNFGEAFF. CDR3 bases: TGCGCCAGCAGCTTGGTGGCCGGGAATTTCGGTGAAGCTTTCTTT.

About this clonotype itself: An end of the junction differs from the germline gene, which may be a read error. The chain recombines TRBV6-6 with TRBJ2-7; unclear D gene. The CDR3 has 15 residues. Germline V gene lookup returns CDR1 MNHNY and CDR2 SVGAGI (reference sequence). The CDR3 region is CASSYSLGRIYDQYF. As DNA, the CDR3 is TGTGCCAGCAGTTACTCGTTGGGCAGAATCTACGATCAGTACTTC.